This T cell receptor beta chain emerged from a study of cytotoxic CD8 clonotypes in ibrutinib-treated CLL. Study conclusions and caveats: Treatment saw public clonotypes, which were uncommon, either contract or stay stable. Clonality climbed at ibrutinib response, then dropped toward baseline at progression.

This table comes from immunoSEQ multiplex PCR, and its TCRdb copy is limited to in-frame clones, with some not included. The sample lists some 200,000 clones, 70% occurring once. Germline CDR1 LNHNV, CDR2 YYDKDF (reference sequence). Unmatched junction bases numbered 5, after V lost 0 bases and J lost 0 bases. The CDR3 has 17 amino acids. With respect to this clone: Its specificity is not known.

This receptor was obtained from a human donor with chronic lymphocytic leukemia. The input for sequencing was PBMCs, taken after 12 months of ibrutinib treatment. The genes are TRBV15 and TRBJ2-1, with 7 bases that match TRBD1. The CDR3 region is CATSRERAGGSYNEQFF. As DNA, the CDR3 is TGTGCCACCAGCAGAGAAAGGGCAGGGGGCTCCTACAATGAGCAGTTCTTC.